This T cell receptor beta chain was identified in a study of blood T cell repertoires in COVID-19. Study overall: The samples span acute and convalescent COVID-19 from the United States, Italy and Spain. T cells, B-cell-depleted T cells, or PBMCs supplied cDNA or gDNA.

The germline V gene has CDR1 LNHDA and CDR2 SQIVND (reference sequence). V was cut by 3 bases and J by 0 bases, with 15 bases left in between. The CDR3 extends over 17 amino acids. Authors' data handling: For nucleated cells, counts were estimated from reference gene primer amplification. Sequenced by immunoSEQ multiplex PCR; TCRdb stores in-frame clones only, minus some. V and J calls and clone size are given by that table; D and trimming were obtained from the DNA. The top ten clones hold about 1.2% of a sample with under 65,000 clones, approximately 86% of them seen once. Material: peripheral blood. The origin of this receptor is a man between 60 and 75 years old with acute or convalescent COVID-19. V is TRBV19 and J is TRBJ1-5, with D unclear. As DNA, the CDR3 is TGTGCCAGTAGTATTTCTGGGCTGGGCTATAGCAATCAGCCCCAGCATTTT. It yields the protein CASSISGLGYSNQPQHF.